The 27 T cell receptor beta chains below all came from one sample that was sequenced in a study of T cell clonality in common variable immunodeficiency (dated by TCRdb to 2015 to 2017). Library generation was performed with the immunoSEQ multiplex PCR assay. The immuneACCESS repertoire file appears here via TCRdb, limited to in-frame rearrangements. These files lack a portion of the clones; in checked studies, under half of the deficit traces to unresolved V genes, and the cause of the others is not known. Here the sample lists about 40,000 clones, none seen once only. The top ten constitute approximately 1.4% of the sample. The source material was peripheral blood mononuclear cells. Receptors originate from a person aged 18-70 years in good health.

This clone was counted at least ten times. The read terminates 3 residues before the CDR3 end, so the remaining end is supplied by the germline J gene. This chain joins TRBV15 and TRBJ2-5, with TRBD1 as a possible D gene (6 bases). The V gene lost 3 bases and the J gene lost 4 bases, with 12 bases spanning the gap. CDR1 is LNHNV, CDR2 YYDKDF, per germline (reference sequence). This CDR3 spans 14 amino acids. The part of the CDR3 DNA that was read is TGTGCCACCAGCAGGGACAGTCTGGTAGAGACC. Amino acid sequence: CATSRDSLVET. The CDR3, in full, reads CATSRDSLVETQYF.

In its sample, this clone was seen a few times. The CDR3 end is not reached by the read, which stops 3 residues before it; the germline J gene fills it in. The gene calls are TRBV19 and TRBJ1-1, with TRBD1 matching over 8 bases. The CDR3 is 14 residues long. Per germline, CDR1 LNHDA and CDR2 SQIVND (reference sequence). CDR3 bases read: TGTGCCAGTAAACCCACGGACAGGGCGGAAAAA. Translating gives CASKPTDRAEK. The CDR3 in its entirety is CASKPTDRAEKAFF.

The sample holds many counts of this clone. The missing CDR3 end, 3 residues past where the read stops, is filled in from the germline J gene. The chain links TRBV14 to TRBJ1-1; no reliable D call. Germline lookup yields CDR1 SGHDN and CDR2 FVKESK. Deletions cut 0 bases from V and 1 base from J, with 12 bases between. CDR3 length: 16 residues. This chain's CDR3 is CASSQDPGAGNTEAFF. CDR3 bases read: TGTGCCAGCAGCCAAGATCCGGGAGCGGGGAACACTGAA. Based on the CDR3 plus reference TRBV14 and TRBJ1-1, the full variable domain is EAGVTQFPSHSVIEKGQTVTLRCDPISGHDNLYWYRRVMGKEIKFLLHFVKESKQDESGMPNNRFLAERTGGTYSTLKVQPAELEDSGVYFCASSQDPGAGNTEAFFGQGTRLTVV.

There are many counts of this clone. The covered CDR3 bases are TGTGCCAGCCTTTTCGCAGGGGGTAACGGC. This gives the protein CASLFAGGNG. The whole CDR3 sequence is CASLFAGGNGYTF. This chain links TRBV6-2 or TRBV6-3 with TRBJ1-2; 7 bases are shared with TRBD1. The sequenced fragment ends 3 residues before the CDR3 boundary, so the rest is inferred from the germline J gene. The CDR3 length is 13 residues. Germline V gene data show CDR1 as MNHEY and CDR2 as SVGEGT.

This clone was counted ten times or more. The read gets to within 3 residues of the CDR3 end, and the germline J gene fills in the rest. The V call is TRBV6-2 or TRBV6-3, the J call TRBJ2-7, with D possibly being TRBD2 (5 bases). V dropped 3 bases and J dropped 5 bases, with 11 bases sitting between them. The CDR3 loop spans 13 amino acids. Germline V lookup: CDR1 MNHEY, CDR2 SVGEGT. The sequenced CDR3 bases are TGTGCCAGCAGTTATCCCGGGGTGCACGAG. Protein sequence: CASSYPGVHE. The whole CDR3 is CASSYPGVHEQYF.

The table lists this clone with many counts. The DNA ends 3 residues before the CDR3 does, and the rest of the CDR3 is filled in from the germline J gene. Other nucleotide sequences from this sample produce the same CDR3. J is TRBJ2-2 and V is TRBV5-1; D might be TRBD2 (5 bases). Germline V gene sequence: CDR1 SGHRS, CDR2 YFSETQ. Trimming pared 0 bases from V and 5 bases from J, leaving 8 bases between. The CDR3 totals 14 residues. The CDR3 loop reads CASSLGRGTGELFF. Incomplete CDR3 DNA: TGCGCCAGCAGCTTGGGGCGCGGGACCGGGGAG.

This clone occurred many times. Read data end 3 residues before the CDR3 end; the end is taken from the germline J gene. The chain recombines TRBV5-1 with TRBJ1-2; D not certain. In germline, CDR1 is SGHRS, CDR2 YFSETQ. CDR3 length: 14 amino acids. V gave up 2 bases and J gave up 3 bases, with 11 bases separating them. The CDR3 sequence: CASSLEGPDYGYTF. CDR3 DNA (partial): TGCGCCAGCAGCTTAGAAGGGCCCGACTATGGC.

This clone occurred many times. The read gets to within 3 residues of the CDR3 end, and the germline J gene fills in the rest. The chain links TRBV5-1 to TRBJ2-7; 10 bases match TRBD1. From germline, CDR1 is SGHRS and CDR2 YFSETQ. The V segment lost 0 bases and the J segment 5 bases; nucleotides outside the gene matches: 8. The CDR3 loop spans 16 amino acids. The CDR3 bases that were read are TGCGCCAGCAGCTTGGCCACGGGACAGGGGAACGACGAG. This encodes CASSLATGQGNDE. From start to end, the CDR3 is CASSLATGQGNDEQYF.

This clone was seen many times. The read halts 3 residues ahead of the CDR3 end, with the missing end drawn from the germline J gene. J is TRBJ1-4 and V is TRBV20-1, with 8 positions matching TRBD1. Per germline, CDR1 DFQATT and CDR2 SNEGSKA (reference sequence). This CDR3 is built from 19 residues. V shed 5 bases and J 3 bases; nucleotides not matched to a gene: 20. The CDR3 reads CSAPGGLQGGGTANEKLFF. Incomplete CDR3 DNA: TGCAGTGCTCCCGGAGGGTTACAGGGGGGAGGAACTGCTAATGAAAAA.

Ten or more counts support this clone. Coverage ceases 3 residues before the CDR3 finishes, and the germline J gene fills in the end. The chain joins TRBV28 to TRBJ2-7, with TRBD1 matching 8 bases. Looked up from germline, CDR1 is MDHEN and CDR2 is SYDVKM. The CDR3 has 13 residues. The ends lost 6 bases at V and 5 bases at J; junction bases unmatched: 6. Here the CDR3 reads CASSRQGFDEQYF. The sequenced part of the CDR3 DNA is TGTGCCAGCAGCCGACAGGGGTTCGACGAG.

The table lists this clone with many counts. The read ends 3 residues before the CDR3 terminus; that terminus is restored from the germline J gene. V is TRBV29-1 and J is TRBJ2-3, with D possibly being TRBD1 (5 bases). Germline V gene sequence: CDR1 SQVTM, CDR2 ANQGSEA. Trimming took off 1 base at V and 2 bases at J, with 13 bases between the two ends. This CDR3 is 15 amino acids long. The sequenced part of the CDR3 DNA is TGCAGCGTTGAAGCTGGGGCGCCCCACACAGATACG. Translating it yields CSVEAGAPHTDT. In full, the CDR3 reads CSVEAGAPHTDTQYF.

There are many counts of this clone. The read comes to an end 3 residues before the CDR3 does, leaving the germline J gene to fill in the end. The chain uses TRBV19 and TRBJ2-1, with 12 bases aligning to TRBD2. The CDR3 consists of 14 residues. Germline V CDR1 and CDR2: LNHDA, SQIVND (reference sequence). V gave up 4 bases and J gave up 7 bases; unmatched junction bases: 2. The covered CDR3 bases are TGTGCCAGTAGTACTAGCGGGAGGGGGAATGAG. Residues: CASSTSGRGNE. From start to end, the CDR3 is CASSTSGRGNEQFF. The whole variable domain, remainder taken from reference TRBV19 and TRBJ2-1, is DGGITQSPKYLFRKEGQNVTLSCEQNLNHDAMYWYRQDPGQGLRLIYYSQIVNDFQKGDIAEGYSVSREKKESFPLTVTSAQKNPTAFYLCASSTSGRGNEQFFGPGTRLTVL.

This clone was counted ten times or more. Incomplete CDR3 DNA: TGTGCCAGCAGTGAAGCGCCCGGACAGGCCTCTGAG. Translated: CASSEAPGQASE. The whole CDR3 is CASSEAPGQASEQFF. The chain links TRBV6-1 to TRBJ2-1, with 7 bases identical to TRBD1. The read terminates 3 residues before the CDR3 end, so the remaining end is supplied by the germline J gene. Trimming cost V 0 bases and J 9 bases; bases outside gene matches: 8. Germline CDR1 is MNHNS and CDR2 is SASEGT. The CDR3 loop spans 15 amino acids.

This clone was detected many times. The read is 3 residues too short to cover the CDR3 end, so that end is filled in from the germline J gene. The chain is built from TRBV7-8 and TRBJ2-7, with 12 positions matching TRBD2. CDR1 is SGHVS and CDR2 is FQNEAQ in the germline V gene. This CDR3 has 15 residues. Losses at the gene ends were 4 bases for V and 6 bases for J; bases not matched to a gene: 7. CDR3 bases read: TGTGCCAGCAGCTCCCGACTAGCGGGAGTGGGCGAG. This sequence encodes CASSSRLAGVGE. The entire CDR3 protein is CASSSRLAGVGEQYF.

CDR3 loop: CASSPSAGRPGELFF. The DNA read from the CDR3 is TGTGCCAGCAGCCCATCGGCAGGCCGTCCCGGGGAG. This chain connects TRBV7-2 to TRBJ2-2; D not resolved. The read falls 3 residues short of the CDR3 end, and the missing part is taken from the germline J gene. The V end was cut by 5 bases, the J end by 6 bases, with 16 bases between. CDR3 length: 15 amino acids. Germline CDR1 reads SGHTA; CDR2 reads FQGNSA.

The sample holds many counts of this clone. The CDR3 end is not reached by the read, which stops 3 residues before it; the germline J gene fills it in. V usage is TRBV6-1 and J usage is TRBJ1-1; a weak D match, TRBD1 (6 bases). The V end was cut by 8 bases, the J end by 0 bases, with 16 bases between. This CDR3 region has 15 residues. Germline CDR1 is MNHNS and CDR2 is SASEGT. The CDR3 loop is CASRGLTGMNTEAFF. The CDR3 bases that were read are TGTGCCAGCCGTGGACTGACAGGTATGAACACTGAA.

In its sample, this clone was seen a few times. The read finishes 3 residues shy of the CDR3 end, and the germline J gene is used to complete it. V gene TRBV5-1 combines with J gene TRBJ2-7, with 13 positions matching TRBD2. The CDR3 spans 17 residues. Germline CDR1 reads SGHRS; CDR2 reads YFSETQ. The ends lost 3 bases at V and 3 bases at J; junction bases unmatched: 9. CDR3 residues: CASSSRPGTSGIYEQYF. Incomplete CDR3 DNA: TGCGCCAGCAGCTCGCGACCAGGGACTAGCGGGATCTACGAG. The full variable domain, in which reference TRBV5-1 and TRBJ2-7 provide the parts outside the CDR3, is KAGVTQTPRYLIKTRGQQVTLSCSPISGHRSVSWYQQTPGQGLQFLFEYFSETQRNKGNFPGRFSGRQFSNSRSEMNVSTLELGDSALYLCASSSRPGTSGIYEQYFGPGTRLTVT.

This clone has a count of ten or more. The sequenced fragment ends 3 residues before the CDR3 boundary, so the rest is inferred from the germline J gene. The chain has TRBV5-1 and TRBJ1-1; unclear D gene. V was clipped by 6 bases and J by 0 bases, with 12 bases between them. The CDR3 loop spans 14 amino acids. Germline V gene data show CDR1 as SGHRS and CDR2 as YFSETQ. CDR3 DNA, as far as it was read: TGCGCCAGCAAGTTGGCAGGAATGAACACTGAA. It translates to CASKLAGMNTE. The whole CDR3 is CASKLAGMNTEAFF.

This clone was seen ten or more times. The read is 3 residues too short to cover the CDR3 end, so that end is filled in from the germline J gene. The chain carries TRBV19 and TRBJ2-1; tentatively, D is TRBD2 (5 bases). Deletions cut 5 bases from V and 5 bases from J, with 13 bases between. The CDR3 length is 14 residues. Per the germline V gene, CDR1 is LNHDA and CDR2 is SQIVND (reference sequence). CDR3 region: CASSFATRHNEQFF. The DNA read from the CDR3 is TGTGCCAGTAGTTTCGCTACTAGACACAATGAG.

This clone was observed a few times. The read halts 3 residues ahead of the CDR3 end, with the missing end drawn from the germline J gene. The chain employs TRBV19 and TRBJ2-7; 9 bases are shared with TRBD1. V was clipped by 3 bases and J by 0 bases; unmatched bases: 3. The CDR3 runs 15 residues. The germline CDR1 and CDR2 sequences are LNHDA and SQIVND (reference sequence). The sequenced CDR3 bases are TGTGCCAGTAGTATGCCGGGACAGGGCTCCTACGAG. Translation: CASSMPGQGSYE. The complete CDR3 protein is CASSMPGQGSYEQYF.

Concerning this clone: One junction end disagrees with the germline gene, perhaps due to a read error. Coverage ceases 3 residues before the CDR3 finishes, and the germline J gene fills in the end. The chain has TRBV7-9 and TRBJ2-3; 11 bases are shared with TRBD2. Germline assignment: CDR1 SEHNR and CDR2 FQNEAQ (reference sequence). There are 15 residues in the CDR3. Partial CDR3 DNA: TGTTCCAGCAGCTATTTAGCGGGAGGGCGAGAGACG. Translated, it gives CSSSYLAGGRET. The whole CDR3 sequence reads CSSSYLAGGRETQYF.

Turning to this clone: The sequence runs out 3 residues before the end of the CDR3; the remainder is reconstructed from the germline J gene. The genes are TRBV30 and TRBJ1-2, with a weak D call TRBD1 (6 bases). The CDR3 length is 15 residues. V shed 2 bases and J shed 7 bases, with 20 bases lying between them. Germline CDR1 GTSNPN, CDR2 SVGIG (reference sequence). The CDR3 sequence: CAWSNDEGGLGGYTF. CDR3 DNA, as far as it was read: TGTGCCTGGAGTAACGACGAAGGGGGTTTAGGTGGC. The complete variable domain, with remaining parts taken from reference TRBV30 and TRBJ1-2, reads SQTIHQWPATLVQPVGSPLSLECTVEGTSNPNLYWYRQAAGRGLQLLFYSVGIGQISSEVPQNLSASRPQDRQFILSSKKLLLSDSGFYLCAWSNDEGGLGGYTFGSGTRLTVV.

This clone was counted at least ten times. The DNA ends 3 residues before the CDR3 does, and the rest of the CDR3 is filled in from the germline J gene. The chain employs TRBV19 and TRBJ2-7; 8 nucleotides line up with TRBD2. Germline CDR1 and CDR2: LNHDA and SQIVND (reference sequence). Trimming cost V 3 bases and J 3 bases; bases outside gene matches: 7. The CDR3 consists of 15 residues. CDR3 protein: CASSIIEGLVYEQYF. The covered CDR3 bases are TGTGCCAGTAGTATTATAGAGGGACTAGTCTACGAG.

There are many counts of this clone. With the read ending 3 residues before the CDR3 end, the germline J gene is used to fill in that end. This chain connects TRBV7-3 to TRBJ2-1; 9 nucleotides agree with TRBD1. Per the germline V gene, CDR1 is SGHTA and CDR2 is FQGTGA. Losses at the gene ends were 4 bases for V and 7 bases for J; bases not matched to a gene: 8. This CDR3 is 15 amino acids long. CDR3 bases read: TGTGCCAGCAGCTCCGGACAGGGGTTAGGTAATGAG. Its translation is CASSSGQGLGNE. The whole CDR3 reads CASSSGQGLGNEQFF.

The CDR3: CASTGSGTPYDYTF. The part of the CDR3 DNA that was read is TGTGCCAGTACAGGTAGCGGTACTCCCTACGAC. The V call is TRBV19, the J call TRBJ1-2; unclear D gene. The read gets to within 3 residues of the CDR3 end, and the germline J gene fills in the rest. There are 14 residues in the CDR3. Germline-derived CDR1 and CDR2 are LNHDA and SQIVND (reference sequence).

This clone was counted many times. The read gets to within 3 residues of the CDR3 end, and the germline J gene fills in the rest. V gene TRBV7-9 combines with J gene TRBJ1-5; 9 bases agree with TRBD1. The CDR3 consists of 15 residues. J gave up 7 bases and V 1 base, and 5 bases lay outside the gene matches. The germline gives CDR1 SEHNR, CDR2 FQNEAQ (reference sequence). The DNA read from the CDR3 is TGTGCCAGCAGCTTAGACACAGGGGGCCGGCAGCCC. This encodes CASSLDTGGRQP. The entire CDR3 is CASSLDTGGRQPQHF.

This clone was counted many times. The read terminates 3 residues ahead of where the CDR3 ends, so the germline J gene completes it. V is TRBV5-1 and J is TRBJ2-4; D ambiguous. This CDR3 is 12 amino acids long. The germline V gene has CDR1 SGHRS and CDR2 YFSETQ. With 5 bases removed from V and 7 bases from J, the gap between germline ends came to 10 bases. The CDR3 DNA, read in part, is TGCGCCAGCAGGTCGGGTATGAACATT. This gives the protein CASRSGMNI. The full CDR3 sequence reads CASRSGMNIQYF.